The 8 T cell receptor beta chains reported below all come from one sample, sequenced in a study of CD8+CD57+ T cells in acquired aplastic anemia. Using genomic DNA as the template, TCR beta VDJ and CDR3 profiling was carried out. TCRdb called the reads again in MiXCR, with one record for every CDR3 protein. The data show some 120,000 distinct CDR3 sequences, about 48% seen once. Sequences were obtained from sorted CD4+, CD8+, or CD8+CD57+ T cells (not recorded which) from PBMCs. The receptors originated from a human donor in good health, serving as a control.

The sample holds many counts of this clonotype. The chain combines TRBV7-8 with TRBJ1-5; D not resolved. The V end was cut by 1 base, the J end by 4 bases, with 8 bases between. There are 14 residues in the CDR3. Germline-derived CDR1 and CDR2 are SGHVS and FQNEAQ. The CDR3 spells CASSLEFRNQPQHF. CDR3 nucleotides: TGTGCCAGCAGCTTAGAGTTCAGGAATCAGCCCCAGCATTTT.

This clonotype was counted many times. The chain joins TRBV20-1 to TRBJ1-2; the D is unclear. Germline CDR1 reads DFQATT; CDR2 reads SNEGSKA (reference sequence). This CDR3 spans 18 amino acids. Trimming cost V 0 bases and J 8 bases, with 28 bases left between them. CDR3: CSARDISFQVTGKEGYTF. Here the CDR3 DNA reads TGCAGTGCTAGAGATATTTCCTTCCAGGTCACCGGGAAGGAGGGCTACACCTTC.

Worth noting for this clonotype: One end of the junction does not line up with germline, which may come from a read error. The J gene is TRBJ2-3, the V gene TRBV2, with D unclear. The CDR3 extends over 13 amino acids. CDR1 and CDR2 (germline): SNHLY, FYNNEI. The DNA of the CDR3 is TGTGCTAGCAGGTGTAACGAGCAGGATACGCAGTACTTT. Translating it yields CASRCNEQDTQYF.

Concerning this clonotype itself: Mismatch with germline at one junction end may stem from a read error. V is TRBV15 and J is TRBJ2-7, with D tentatively TRBD1 (6 bases). This CDR3 is 12 amino acids long. The germline V gene encodes CDR1 LNHNV and CDR2 YYDKDF (reference sequence). CDR3 nucleotide sequence: TGTGCCACCAGTAGAAACAGGGACCAGACTCACTTC. It yields the protein CATSRNRDQTHF.

This clonotype appeared many times. CDR3 coding DNA: TGTGCCAGCCGAAGGACAACTTTTAGTGGCTACACCTTC. Translating gives CASRRTTFSGYTF. V usage is TRBV2 and J usage is TRBJ1-2; D might be TRBD1 (5 bases). The CDR3 is 13 residues long. CDR1 is SNHLY and CDR2 is FYNNEI in the germline V gene. V was shortened by 8 bases and J by 7 bases, with 17 bases between the two germline ends.

The genes are TRBV20-1 and TRBJ2-3; D could derive from TRBD1 or TRBD2 (6 bases each). V was pared by 1 base and J by 6 bases, with 8 bases between. Germline CDR1 DFQATT, CDR2 SNEGSKA (reference sequence). This CDR3 region has 12 residues. CDR3 region: CSARGGADTQYF. The CDR3 region has the DNA TGCAGTGCTAGAGGGGGGGCGGATACGCAGTATTTT.

This clonotype was detected a few times. The chain has TRBV19 and TRBJ1-1; the D is unclear. Trimming shortened V by 5 bases and J by 8 bases, and 15 bases separated the two germline ends. The CDR3 runs 13 residues. The germline V gene has CDR1 LNHDA and CDR2 SQIVND (reference sequence). This chain's CDR3 is CASSPARSTEAFF. CDR3 DNA: TGTGCCAGTAGTCCTGCCCGCTCCACGGAAGCTTTCTTT.

This clonotype has ten or more counts. This rearrangement joins TRBV7-9 to TRBJ1-1; D is unresolved. Germline V lookup: CDR1 SEHNR, CDR2 FQNEAQ (reference sequence). V was shortened by 3 bases and J by 1 base, with 15 bases between the two germline ends. The CDR3 spans 16 residues. CDR3 residues: CASSFYPYRRNTEAFF. The DNA of the CDR3 is TGTGCCAGCAGCTTCTACCCGTATCGTCGGAACACTGAAGCTTTCTTT.